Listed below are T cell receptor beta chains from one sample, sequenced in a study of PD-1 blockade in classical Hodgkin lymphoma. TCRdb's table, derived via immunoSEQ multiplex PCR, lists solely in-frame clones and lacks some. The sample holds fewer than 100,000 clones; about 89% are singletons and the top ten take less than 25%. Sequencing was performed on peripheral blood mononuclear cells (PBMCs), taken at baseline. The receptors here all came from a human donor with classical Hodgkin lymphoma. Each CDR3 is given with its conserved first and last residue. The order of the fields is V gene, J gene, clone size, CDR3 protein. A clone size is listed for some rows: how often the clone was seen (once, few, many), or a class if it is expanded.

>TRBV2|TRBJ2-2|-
CASSESRNTGELFF
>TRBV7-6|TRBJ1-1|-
CASSLGGRGTEAFF
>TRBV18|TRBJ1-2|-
CASSANLQGVKAYGYTF
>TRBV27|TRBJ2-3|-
CASRLGLAGISTDTQYF
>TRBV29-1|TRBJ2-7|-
CSVAQGRYEQYF
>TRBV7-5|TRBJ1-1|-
CVRSFPGTTEAFF
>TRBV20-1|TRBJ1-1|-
CSARGGTEAFF
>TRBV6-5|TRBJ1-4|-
CASSPGGEKLFF
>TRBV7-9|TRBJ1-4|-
CASSLERATNEKLFF
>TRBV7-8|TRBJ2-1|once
CASSSDEDYFYNEQFF